This T cell receptor beta chain originates from a study of cytomegalovirus exposure and HLA in healthy donors. The PCR ran on 60 Vbeta and 13 Jbeta primers. The table came from immunoSEQ multiplex PCR; TCRdb's copy has only in-frame clones and leaves some out. The profile shows over 150,000 clones, around 63% of them singletons. To note about this clone: Antigen: not known.

The study, taken as a whole, reports: The authors later found most CMV-associated TCR beta chains appeared HLA-restricted.

The V gene's germline CDR1 is SGHRS and CDR2 YFSETQ. This CDR3 contains 14 residues. Trimming at V came to 3 bases and at J to 5 bases, leaving 6 bases not matched to a gene. The chain links TRBV5-1 to TRBJ1-2; TRBD1 aligns across 8 bases. The specimen sequenced was PBMCs. The receptor was derived from a young woman in good health and CMV-seropositive. The CDR3 bases are TGCGCCAGCAGCTCAGGACAGGGAGGGTATGGCTACACCTTC. It is translated as CASSSGQGGYGYTF.